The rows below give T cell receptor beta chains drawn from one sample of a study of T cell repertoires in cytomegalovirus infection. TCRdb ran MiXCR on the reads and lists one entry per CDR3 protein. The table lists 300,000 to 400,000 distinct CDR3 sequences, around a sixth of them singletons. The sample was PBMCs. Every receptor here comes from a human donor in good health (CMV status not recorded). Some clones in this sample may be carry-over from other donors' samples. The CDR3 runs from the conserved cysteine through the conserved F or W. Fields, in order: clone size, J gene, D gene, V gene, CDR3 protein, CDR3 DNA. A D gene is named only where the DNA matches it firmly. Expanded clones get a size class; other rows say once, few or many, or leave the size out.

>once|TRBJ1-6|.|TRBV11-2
CASSLLRIPNSPLHF
TGTGCCAGCAGCTTATTAAGAATACCCAATTCACCCCTCCACTTT
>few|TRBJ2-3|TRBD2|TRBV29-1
CSVERWGGRDTQYF
TGCAGCGTTGAGCGGTGGGGGGGAAGAGATACGCAGTATTTT
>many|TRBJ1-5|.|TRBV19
CASSRDPPFNRNQPQHF
TGTGCCAGTAGCAGGGACCCCCCCTTTAATCGCAATCAGCCCCAGCATTTT
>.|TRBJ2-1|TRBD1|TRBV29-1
CSVATQGINEQFF
TGCAGCGTTGCAACACAGGGGATCAATGAGCAGTTCTTC
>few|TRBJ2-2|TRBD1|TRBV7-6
CASSPLILDRANTGELFF
TGTGCCAGCAGCCCCCTTATATTGGACAGGGCGAACACCGGGGAGCTGTTTTTT
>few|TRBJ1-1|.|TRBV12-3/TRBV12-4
CASSLGGALEAFF
TGTGCCAGCAGTTTGGGGGGGGCCCTTGAAGCTTTCTTT
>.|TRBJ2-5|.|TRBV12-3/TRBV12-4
CASSFRQGHPGTQYF
TGTGCCAGCAGTTTTCGTCAGGGGCATCCCGGGACCCAGTACTTC
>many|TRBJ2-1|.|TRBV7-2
CASSSEVHTGYNEQFF
TGTGCCAGCAGCTCAGAGGTCCATACGGGATACAATGAGCAGTTCTTC
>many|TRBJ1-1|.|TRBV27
CASSRPGNTEAFF
TGTGCCAGCAGCCGCCCGGGGAACACTGAAGCTTTCTTT
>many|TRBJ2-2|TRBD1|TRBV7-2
CASSTQGAPGELFF
TGTGCCAGCAGCACCCAGGGGGCCCCCGGGGAGCTGTTTTTT
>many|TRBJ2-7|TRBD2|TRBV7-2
CASSNIKRGGIYEQYF
TGTGCCAGCAGCAATATCAAGCGGGGAGGGATCTACGAGCAGTACTTC
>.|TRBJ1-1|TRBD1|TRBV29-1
CSVSQRGRGPEAFF
TGCAGCGTTTCTCAACGGGGCAGGGGGCCTGAAGCTTTCTTT
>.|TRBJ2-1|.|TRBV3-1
CASSQDRASAEQFF
TGTGCCAGCAGCCAAGATAGGGCTAGCGCTGAGCAGTTCTTC
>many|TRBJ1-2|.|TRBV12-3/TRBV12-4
CASSPAYLTEPSYGYTF
TGTGCCAGCAGTCCGGCGTACTTAACAGAACCGAGTTATGGCTACACCTTC
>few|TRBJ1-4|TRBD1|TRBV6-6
CASSDRENEKLFF
TGTGCCAGCAGTGACAGGGAGAATGAAAAACTGTTTTTT
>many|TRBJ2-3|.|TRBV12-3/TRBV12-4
CASSLSDTQYF
TGTGCCAGCAGTTTATCCGATACGCAGTATTTT
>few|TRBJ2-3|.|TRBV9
CASTLGRSTDTQYF
TGTGCCAGCACCCTGGGGCGATCCACAGATACGCAGTATTTT